Each of the 15 T cell receptor beta chains below was sequenced from the same sample in a study of shared T cell receptors in the human thymus. TCRdb keeps only in-frame clones here, not all; method: immunoSEQ multiplex PCR. The top ten clones hold roughly 0.013% of a sample with hundreds of thousands of clones, 78% of them seen once. This sample was also put to use in a study of human thymus T cells.

The sample taken for sequencing was thymocytes. These receptors were taken from a boy under two years old with a congenital heart defect.

The chain recombines TRBV4-3 with TRBJ2-3; 11 bases are a match to TRBD2. Germline V gene lookup returns CDR1 LGHNA and CDR2 YSLEER. V was pared by 1 base and J by 6 bases, with 9 bases of the junction left unmatched. The CDR3 is made up of 17 amino acids. CDR3 DNA: TGCGCCAGCAGCCAAGGCCCGGCTAGCGGGAGGCCCGATACGCAGTATTTT. Its translation is CASSQGPASGRPDTQYF.

This chain joins TRBV29-1 and TRBJ2-5, with D possibly being TRBD2 (6 bases). The CDR3 loop spans 14 amino acids. V gave up 3 bases and J gave up 5 bases, with 16 bases separating them. Looked up from germline, CDR1 is SQVTM and CDR2 is ANQGSEA. The CDR3 here is CSVDDLGGTETQYF. Here the CDR3 DNA reads TGCAGCGTTGACGACTTGGGCGGGACGGAGACCCAGTACTTC.

The chain recombines TRBV4-2 with TRBJ2-1, with D possibly matching TRBD1 (5 bases). The CDR3 is made up of 15 amino acids. V lost 4 bases to trimming and J lost 0 bases, with 10 bases between them. Looked up from germline, CDR1 is LGHNA and CDR2 is YNFKEQ. CDR3 amino acids: CASSRGSSSYNEQFF. Written as DNA, the CDR3 is TGTGCCAGCAGCCGGGGCAGTAGCTCCTACAATGAGCAGTTCTTC.

This clone was picked up a small number of times. The CDR3 loop reads CATSRDLGGQPQHF. The CDR3 nucleotides are TGTGCCACCAGCAGAGATTTAGGAGGGCAGCCCCAGCATTTT. This chain links TRBV15 with TRBJ1-5; no clear D gene. Trimming removed 0 bases from V and 7 bases from J, with 10 bases in between. Per the germline V gene, CDR1 is LNHNV and CDR2 is YYDKDF (reference sequence). The CDR3 loop spans 14 amino acids.

To note about this clone: An end of the junction differs from the germline gene, which may be a read error. The J gene is TRBJ2-7, the V gene TRBV7-8; possible D gene TRBD2, 6 bases. CDR1 and CDR2 from the germline V gene are SGHVS and FQNEAQ. This CDR3 is built from 15 residues. CDR3 nucleotides: TGTGCCAGCAGGGCTCTAGGGGCGGGGTTCTACGAGCAGTGCTTC. This translates into CASRALGAGFYEQCF.

Here the CDR3 DNA reads TGTGCCAGCACCTACAGGGGAGGCTATGGCTACACCTTC. It translates to CASTYRGGYGYTF. This chain links TRBV28 with TRBJ1-2; 7 positions agree with TRBD1. Per the germline V gene, CDR1 is MDHEN and CDR2 is SYDVKM. Unmatched junction bases numbered 6, after V lost 7 bases and J lost 4 bases. The CDR3 is 13 amino acids.

This clone was picked up a small number of times. The gene calls are TRBV19 and TRBJ2-1, with a possible D match to TRBD2 (5 bases). Germline V gene data show CDR1 as LNHDA and CDR2 as SQIVND (reference sequence). The CDR3 has 18 amino acids. V was clipped by 4 bases and J by 0 bases, with 19 bases between them. CDR3 region: CASSTPPGKVPSYNEQFF. As DNA, the CDR3 is TGTGCCAGTAGTACCCCCCCGGGGAAGGTACCCTCCTACAATGAGCAGTTCTTC.

This chain joins TRBV5-1 and TRBJ2-1; the D gene is possibly TRBD2 (6 bases). The CDR3 runs to 17 residues. Trimming pared 1 base from V and 4 bases from J, leaving 18 bases between. The V gene's germline CDR1 is SGHRS and CDR2 YFSETQ. CDR3 coding DNA: TGCGCCAGCAGCTTGATGGGCCATACGGGGGTGTACAATGAGCAGTTCTTC. It is translated as CASSLMGHTGVYNEQFF.

This clone was counted once. The chain combines TRBV7-6 with TRBJ2-7; 8 positions agree with TRBD1. CDR3 size: 13 residues. Germline V gives CDR1 SGHVS, CDR2 FNYEAQ. V trimming: 4 bases; J trimming: 6 bases; junction bases outside the gene matches: 5. The DNA for the CDR3 is TGTGCCAGCAGCTCCGGGACAGGAGCCGAGCAGTACTTC. The encoded protein is CASSSGTGAEQYF.

V usage is TRBV18 and J usage is TRBJ2-1; D possibly corresponds to TRBD2 (5 bases). Trimming took 6 bases from V and 0 from J, leaving 15 bases between them. In germline, CDR1 is KGHSH, CDR2 LQKENI. This CDR3 has 16 amino acids. The CDR3 loop is CASSLTSGSSYNEQFF. The CDR3 coding sequence is TGTGCCAGCTCGCTTACTTCGGGGAGCTCCTACAATGAGCAGTTCTTC.

This chain links TRBV2 with TRBJ1-3; tentatively, D is TRBD1 (6 bases). Germline assignment: CDR1 SNHLY and CDR2 FYNNEI. The CDR3 runs to 20 residues. V gave up 5 bases and J gave up 2 bases, with 28 bases separating them. The CDR3 DNA reads as TGTGCCAGCAGTACGGACAGTTCGTCACTCCTCGATATTCCTGGAAACACCATATATTTT. Amino acids: CASSTDSSSLLDIPGNTIYF.

V and J are TRBV28 and TRBJ2-2; D gene ambiguous. Germline CDR1 is MDHEN and CDR2 is SYDVKM. Trimming removed 10 bases from V and 1 base from J, with 13 bases in between. The CDR3 contains 14 residues. CDR3 coding DNA: TGTGCCACTAGACTGGTTGGGAACACCGGGGAGCTGTTTTTT. Translation gives CATRLVGNTGELFF.

The chain links TRBV10-3 to TRBJ2-1; D call uncertain. CDR3 length: 12 amino acids. Germline V lookup: CDR1 ENHRY, CDR2 SYGVKD. Trimming shortened V by 8 bases and J by 10 bases, and 15 bases separated the two germline ends. CDR3 region: CAIGEPRGEQFF. The DNA for the CDR3 is TGTGCCATCGGCGAGCCGCGAGGCGAGCAGTTCTTC.

A few counts support this clone. This chain connects TRBV18 to TRBJ2-1; 11 positions agree with TRBD2. Germline V lookup: CDR1 KGHSH, CDR2 LQKENI. The J segment lost 6 bases and the V segment lost 3 bases, leaving 22 bases of the junction unmatched. The CDR3 runs to 21 residues. The CDR3 sequence is CASSPTYRLAGGAAVSNEQFF. The CDR3 region has the DNA TGTGCCAGCTCACCGACCTATAGGCTAGCGGGAGGAGCGGCGGTATCCAATGAGCAGTTCTTC.

This chain joins TRBV4-1 and TRBJ2-6; D not certain. Germline V gives CDR1 MGHRA, CDR2 YSYEKL. This CDR3 is 17 amino acids long. Trimming stripped 5 bases from V and 1 base from J, with 15 bases between. The CDR3 region has the DNA TGCGCCAGCAGCATGAAGCTACAGCTATCTGGGGCCAACGTCCTGACTTTC. This translates into CASSMKLQLSGANVLTF.